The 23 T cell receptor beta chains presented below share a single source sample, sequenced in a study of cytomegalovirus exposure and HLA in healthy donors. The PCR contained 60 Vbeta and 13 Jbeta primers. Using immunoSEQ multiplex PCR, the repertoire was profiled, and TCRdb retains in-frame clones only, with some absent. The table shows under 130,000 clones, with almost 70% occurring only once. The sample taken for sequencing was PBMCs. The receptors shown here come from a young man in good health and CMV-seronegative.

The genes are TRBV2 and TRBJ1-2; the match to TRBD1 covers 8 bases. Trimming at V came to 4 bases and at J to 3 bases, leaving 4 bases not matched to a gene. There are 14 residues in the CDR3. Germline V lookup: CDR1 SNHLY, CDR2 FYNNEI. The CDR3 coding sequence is TGTGCCAGCAGTGGTCAGGGGGCTTACTATGGCTACACCTTC. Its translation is CASSGQGAYYGYTF.

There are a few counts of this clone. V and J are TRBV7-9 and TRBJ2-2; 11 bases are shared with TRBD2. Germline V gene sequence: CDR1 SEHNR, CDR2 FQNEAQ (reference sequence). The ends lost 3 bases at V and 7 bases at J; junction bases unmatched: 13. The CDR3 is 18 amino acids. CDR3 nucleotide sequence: TGTGCCAGCAGCTTCCCCGCCCGTAGCGGGAGGGCCAACGGGGAGCTGTTTTTT. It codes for CASSFPARSGRANGELFF.

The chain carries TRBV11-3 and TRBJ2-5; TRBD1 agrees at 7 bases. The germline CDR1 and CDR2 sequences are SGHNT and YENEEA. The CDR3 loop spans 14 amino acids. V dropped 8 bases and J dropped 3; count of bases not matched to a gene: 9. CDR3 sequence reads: CASVKDRAEETQYF. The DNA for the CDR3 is TGTGCCAGCGTAAAAGACAGGGCGGAAGAGACCCAGTACTTC.

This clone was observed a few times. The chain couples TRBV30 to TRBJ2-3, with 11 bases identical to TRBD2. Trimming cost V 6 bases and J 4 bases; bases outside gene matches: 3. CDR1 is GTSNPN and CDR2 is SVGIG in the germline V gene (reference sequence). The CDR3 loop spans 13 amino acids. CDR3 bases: TGTGCCTGTACTAGCGGGAGCCCAGATACGCAGTATTTT. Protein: CACTSGSPDTQYF.

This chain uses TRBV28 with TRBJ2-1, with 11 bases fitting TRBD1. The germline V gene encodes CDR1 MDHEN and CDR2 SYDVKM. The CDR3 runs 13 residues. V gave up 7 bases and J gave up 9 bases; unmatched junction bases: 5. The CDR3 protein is CASTGQGAIEQFF. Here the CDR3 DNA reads TGTGCCAGCACCGGACAGGGGGCGATTGAGCAGTTCTTC.

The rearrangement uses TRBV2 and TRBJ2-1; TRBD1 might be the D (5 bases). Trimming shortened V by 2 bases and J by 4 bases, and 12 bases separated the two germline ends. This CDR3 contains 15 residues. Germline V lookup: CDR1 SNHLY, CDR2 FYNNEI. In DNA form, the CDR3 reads TGTGCCAGCAGTGAATTTCAGGGCCCTTACAATGAGCAGTTCTTC. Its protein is CASSEFQGPYNEQFF.

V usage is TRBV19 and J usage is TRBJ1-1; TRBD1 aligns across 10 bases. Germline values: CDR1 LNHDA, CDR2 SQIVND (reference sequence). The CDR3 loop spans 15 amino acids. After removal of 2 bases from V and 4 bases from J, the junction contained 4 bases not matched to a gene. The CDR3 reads CASSIIRTGGTEAFF. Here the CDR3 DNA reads TGTGCCAGTAGTATAATCCGGACAGGGGGCACTGAAGCTTTCTTT.

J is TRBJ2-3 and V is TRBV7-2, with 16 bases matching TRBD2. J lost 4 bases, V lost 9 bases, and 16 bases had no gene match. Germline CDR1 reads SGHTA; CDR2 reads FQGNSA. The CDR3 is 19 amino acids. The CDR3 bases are TGTGCCAGTTTAGCTTTTCCGGGACTAGCGGGAGGGGTCGCAGATACGCAGTATTTT. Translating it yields CASLAFPGLAGGVADTQYF.

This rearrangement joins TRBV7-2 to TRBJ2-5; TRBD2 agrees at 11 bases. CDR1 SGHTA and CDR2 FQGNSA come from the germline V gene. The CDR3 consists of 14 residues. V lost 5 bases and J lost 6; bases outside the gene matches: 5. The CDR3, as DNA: TGTGCCAGCAGCCAAGGGACTAGCGGACAGACCCAGTACTTC. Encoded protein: CASSQGTSGQTQYF.

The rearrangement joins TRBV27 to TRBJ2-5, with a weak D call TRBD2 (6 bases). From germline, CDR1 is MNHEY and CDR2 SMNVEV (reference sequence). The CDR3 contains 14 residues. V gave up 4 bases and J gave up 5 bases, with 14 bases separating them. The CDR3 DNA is TGTGCCAGCAGTTCCCGGGGACTCGGGGAGACCCAGTACTTC. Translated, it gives CASSSRGLGETQYF.

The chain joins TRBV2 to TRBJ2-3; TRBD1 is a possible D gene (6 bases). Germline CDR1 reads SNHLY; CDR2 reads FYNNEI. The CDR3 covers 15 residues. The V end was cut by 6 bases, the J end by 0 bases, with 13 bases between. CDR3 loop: CASSWDKTSTDTQYF. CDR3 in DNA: TGTGCCAGCAGCTGGGACAAGACTAGCACAGATACGCAGTATTTT. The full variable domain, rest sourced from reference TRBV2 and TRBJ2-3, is EPEVTQTPSHQVTQMGQEVILRCVPISNHLYFYWYRQILGQKVEFLVSFYNNEISEKSEIFDDQFSVERPDGSNFTLKIRSTKLEDSAMYFCASSWDKTSTDTQYFGPGTRLTVL.

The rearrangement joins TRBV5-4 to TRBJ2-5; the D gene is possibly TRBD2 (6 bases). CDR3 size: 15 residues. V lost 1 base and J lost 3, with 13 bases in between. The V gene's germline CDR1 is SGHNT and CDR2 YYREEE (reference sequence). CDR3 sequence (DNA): TGTGCCAGCAGCTTGTACGGGACTCCGAAAGAGACCCAGTACTTC. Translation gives CASSLYGTPKETQYF.

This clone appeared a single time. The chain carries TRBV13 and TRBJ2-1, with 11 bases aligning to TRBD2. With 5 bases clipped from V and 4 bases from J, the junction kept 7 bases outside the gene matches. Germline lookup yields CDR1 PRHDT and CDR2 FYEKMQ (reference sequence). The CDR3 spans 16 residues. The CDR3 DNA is TGTGCCAGCAGCCCCCGCCGACTAGCGGGGTACAATGAGCAGTTCTTC. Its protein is CASSPRRLAGYNEQFF.

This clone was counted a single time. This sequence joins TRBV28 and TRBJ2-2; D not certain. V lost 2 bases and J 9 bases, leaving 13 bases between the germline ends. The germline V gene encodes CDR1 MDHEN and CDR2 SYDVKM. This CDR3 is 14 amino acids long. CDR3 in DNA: TGTGCCAGCAGTTTAGTTGCCCTGTCTAGGGAGCTGTTTTTT. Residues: CASSLVALSRELFF.

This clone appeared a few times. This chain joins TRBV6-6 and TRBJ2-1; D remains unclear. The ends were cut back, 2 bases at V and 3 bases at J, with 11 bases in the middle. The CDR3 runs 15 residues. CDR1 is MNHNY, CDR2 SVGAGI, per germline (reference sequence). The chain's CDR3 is CASSYEQPGYNEQFF. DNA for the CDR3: TGTGCCAGCAGTTACGAACAGCCTGGCTACAATGAGCAGTTCTTC.

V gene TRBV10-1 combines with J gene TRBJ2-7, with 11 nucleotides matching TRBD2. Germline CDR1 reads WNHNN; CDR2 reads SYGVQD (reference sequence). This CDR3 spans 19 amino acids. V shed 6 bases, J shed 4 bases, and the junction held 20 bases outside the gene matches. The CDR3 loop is CASRPHRASGRTSGYEQYF. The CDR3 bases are TGCGCCAGCAGACCCCATCGCGCTAGCGGGAGGACCTCCGGATACGAGCAGTACTTC.

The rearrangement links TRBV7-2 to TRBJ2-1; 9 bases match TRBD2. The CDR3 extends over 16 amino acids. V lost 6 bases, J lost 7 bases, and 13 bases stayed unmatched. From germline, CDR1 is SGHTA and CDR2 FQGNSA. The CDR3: CASSFRASGIGNEQFF. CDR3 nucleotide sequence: TGTGCCAGCAGTTTTCGGGCTAGCGGGATTGGGAATGAGCAGTTCTTC.

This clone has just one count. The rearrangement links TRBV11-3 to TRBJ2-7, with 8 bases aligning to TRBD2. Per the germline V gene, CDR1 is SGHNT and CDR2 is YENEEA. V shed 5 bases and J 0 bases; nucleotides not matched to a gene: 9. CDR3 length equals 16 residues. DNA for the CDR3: TGTGCCAGCAGCCCCCGGGCTAGCGGGTCCTCCTACGAGCAGTACTTC. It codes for CASSPRASGSSYEQYF.

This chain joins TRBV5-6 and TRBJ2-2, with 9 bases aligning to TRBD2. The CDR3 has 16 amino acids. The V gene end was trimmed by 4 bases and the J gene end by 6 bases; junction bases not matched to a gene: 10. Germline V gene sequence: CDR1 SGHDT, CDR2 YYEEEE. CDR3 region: CASSPTAGGRSGELFF. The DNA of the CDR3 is TGTGCCAGCAGCCCAACCGCGGGAGGGCGGTCCGGGGAGCTGTTTTTT.

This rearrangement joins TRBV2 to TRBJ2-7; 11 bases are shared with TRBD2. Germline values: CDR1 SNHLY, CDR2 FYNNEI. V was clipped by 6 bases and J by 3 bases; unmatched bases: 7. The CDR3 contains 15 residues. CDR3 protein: CASRMTSGTLYEQYF. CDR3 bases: TGTGCCAGCAGAATGACTAGCGGGACACTCTACGAGCAGTACTTC.

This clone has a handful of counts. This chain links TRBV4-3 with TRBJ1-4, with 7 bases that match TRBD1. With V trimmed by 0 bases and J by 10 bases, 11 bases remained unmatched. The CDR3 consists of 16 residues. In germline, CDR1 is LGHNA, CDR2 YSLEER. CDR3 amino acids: CASSQEGVTGSAKLFF. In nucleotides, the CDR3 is TGCGCCAGCAGCCAAGAGGGGGTGACAGGGTCGGCAAAACTGTTTTTT.

The CDR3 bases are TGTGCCAGCAGCTTACTAGCGGCCCGTGGAGAGACCCAGTACTTC. Amino acid sequence: CASSLLAARGETQYF. The chain has TRBV5-4 and TRBJ2-5; 8 bases match TRBD2. This CDR3 spans 15 amino acids. J gave up 4 bases and V 2 bases, and 7 bases lay outside the gene matches. The germline gives CDR1 SGHNT, CDR2 YYREEE (reference sequence).

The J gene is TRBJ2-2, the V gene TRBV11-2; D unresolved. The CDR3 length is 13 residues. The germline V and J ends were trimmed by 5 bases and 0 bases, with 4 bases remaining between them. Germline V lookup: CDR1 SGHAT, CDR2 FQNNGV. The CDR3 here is CASSPTNTGELFF. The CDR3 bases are TGTGCCAGCAGCCCTACGAACACCGGGGAGCTGTTTTTT.